This T cell receptor beta chain was retrieved from a study of T cell responses to AZD1222 COVID-19 vaccine. Notes on this clone: The antigen is not known.

Analysis merged second doses at about 4 or about 12 weeks. Sequencing was performed with immunoSEQ multiplex PCR; in TCRdb, only in-frame clones are kept and a portion is missing. This sample has 130,000 or so clones; about 93% occur once, and the top ten carry over 4%. Findings of the study overall: Spike regions recognized by vaccine-associated CD4 TCRs spanned the protein, led by 160-218 and 743-854. White British donors predominated, females outnumbered males, and clonal diversity was possibly underestimated.

The CDR3 covers 13 residues. The germline gives CDR1 KGHSH, CDR2 LQKENI. V was clipped by 4 bases and J by 2 bases, with 8 bases between them. The gene calls are TRBV18 and TRBJ1-2; D is unclear. This material consisted of peripheral blood, taken 28 days after the second AZD1222 dose. The origin of this receptor is an adult who received the AZD1222 COVID-19 vaccine. As DNA, the CDR3 is TGTGCCAGCTCACAATGGTCGAACTATGGCTACACCTTC. It translates to CASSQWSNYGYTF.